The clone carrying this T cell receptor beta chain showed up many times. Its antigen is as yet unknown. The entry originates in a study of T cells after yellow fever vaccination. Study overall: Fractions with few cells were prepared using SMART-Seq v4 Ultra Low Input. Study conclusions and caveats: Clonotypes shared by both compartments, CD4 and CD8, made up a small share. Booster samples showed a return of most primary-vaccination clones (roughly 96% CD4, approximately 85% CD8).

5'RACE template switching generated TCR cDNA, adding a universal primer site and UMIs. MiXCR, applied by TCRdb to the 5' RACE reads, yields one record per CDR3 protein. The sample carries around 310,000 distinct CDR3 sequences, 3.5% to 4.5% recorded once. The V end was cut by 5 bases, the J end by 5 bases, with 12 bases between. Germline CDR1 and CDR2: SGHTA and FQGNSA. This CDR3 contains 13 residues. This TCR derives from a man between 18 and 35 years old who received the YFV17D yellow fever vaccine. Sequenced here: PBMCs, sampled 5 days after the yellow fever booster vaccination. This sequence joins TRBV7-2 and TRBJ2-5, with TRBD2 as a possible D gene (5 bases). DNA for the CDR3: TGTGCCAGCAGCACCGGACTTAGGGAGACCCAGTACTTC. Its translation: CASSTGLRETQYF. Full variable domain (missing parts from reference TRBV7-2 and TRBJ2-5): GAGVSQSPSNKVTEKGKDVELRCDPISGHTALYWYRQSLGQGLEFLIYFQGNSAPDKSGLPSDRFSAERTGGSVSTLTIQRTQQEDSAVYLCASSTGLRETQYFGPGTRLLVL.